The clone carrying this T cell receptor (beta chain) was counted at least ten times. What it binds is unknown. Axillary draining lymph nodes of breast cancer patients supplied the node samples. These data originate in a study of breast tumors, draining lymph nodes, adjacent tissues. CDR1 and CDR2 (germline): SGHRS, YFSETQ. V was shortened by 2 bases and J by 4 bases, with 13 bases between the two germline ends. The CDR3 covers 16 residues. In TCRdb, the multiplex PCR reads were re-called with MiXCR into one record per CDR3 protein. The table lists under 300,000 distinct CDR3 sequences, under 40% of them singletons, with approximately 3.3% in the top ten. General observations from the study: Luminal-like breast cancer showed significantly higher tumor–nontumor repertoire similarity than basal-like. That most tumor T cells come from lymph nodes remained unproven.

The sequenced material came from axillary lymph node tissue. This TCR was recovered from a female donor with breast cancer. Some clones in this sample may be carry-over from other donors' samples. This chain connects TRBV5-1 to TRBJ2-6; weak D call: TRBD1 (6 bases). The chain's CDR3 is CASSFQGHGGANVLTF. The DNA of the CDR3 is TGCGCCAGCAGCTTTCAGGGGCATGGGGGGGCCAACGTCCTGACTTTC.